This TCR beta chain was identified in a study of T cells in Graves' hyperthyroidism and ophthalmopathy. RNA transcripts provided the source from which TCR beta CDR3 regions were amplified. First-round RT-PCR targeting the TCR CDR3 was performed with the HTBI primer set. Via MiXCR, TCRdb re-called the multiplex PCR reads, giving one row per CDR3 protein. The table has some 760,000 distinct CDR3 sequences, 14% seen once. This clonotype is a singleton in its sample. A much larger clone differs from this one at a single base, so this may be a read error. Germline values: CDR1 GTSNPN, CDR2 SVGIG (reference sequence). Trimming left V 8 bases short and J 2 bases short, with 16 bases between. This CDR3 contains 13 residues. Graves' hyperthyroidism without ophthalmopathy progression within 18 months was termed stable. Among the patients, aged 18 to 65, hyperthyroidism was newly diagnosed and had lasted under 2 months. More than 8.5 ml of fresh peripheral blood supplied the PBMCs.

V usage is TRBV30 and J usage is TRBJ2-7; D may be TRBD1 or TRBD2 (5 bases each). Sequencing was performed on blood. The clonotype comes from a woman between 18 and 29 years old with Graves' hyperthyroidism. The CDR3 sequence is CAAAGTGTYEQYF. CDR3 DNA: TGTGCCGCCGCCGGGACGGGAACCTACGAGCAGTACTTC.